This entry describes one TCR beta chain. Its antigen is not known. PCR primers comprised 60 Vbeta and 13 Jbeta primers. The repertoire was sequenced with immunoSEQ multiplex PCR; TCRdb's copy has only in-frame clones and lacks some. The sample yields approximately 140,000 clones, about 80% seen once. The data stem from a study of cytomegalovirus exposure and HLA in healthy donors. Study conclusions and caveats: Cytomegalovirus-associated TCR beta chains were listed, numbering roughly 150.

The clonotype comes from a woman aged 35 to 49 in good health and CMV-seronegative. The sample consisted of PBMCs.

CDR3 DNA: TGTGCCAGCAGTGGGACAGGGTTTGAAGCTTTCTTT. This codes for CASSGTGFEAFF. This chain uses TRBV2 with TRBJ1-1, with 8 bases that match TRBD1. The germline CDR1 and CDR2 sequences are SNHLY and FYNNEI. This CDR3 has 12 amino acids. V gave up 4 bases and J gave up 7 bases; unmatched junction bases: 2. The variable domain in full, with the rest retrieved from reference TRBV2 and TRBJ1-1, is EPEVTQTPSHQVTQMGQEVILRCVPISNHLYFYWYRQILGQKVEFLVSFYNNEISEKSEIFDDQFSVERPDGSNFTLKIRSTKLEDSAMYFCASSGTGFEAFFGQGTRLTVV.